This T cell receptor (beta chain) was profiled in a study of beta chain features in type 1 diabetes. The study, taken as a whole, reports: Type 1 diabetes patients showed fewer insertions and more deletions at VDJ junctions. Within the patient group, naive, central memory and Treg TCRB repertoires appeared more similar to each other than within healthy donors. A possible short-template PCR bias applies equally to patients and controls.

About this clone itself: The antigen is unknown. Distinct nucleotide sequences in the sample also encode this CDR3.

In total, each donor contributed a single heparinised blood draw that averaged around 100 mL. The investigators reverse transcribed all of the isolated RNA, so they sequenced expressed TCRB transcripts. Clones were read by immunoSEQ multiplex PCR, and TCRdb kept only the in-frame ones, dropping some. This sample yields some 200,000 clones, of which roughly a tenth are seen a single time; roughly 1.3% belongs to the top ten. This TCR came from a young man in good health. The sample comprised central memory CD4+ T cells from blood.

The DNA of the CDR3 is TGCAGCGTAGGGGCAGACTATGGCTACACCTTC. Its protein product is CSVGADYGYTF. The gene calls are TRBV29-1 and TRBJ1-2, with D tentatively TRBD1 (5 bases). The CDR3 sequence is 11 residues long. Between the trimmed V and J ends, which lost 6 bases and 3 bases, there was a span of 8 bases. Per germline, CDR1 SQVTM and CDR2 ANQGSEA.